Below are 32 T cell receptor beta chains sequenced from a single sample in a study of Tregs in tolerant kidney transplant recipients. Sequenced by immunoSEQ multiplex PCR; TCRdb stores in-frame clones only, minus some. The sample holds about 48,000 clones. Specimen: CD4+ T cells from blood, collected before the transplant. Source of these receptors: a human donor who received a combined kidney and bone marrow transplant.

With respect to this clone: The read terminates 3 residues ahead of where the CDR3 ends, so the germline J gene completes it. J is TRBJ2-3 and V is TRBV29-1; 12 bases fit TRBD2. Germline trimming cut 5 bases from V and 3 bases from J; bases unmatched to any gene: 6. Germline V CDR1 and CDR2: SQVTM, ANQGSEA. The CDR3 consists of 15 residues. The DNA read from the CDR3 is TGCAGCGTTACCAGGACTAGCGGGACAACAGATACG. Its protein product is CSVTRTSGTTDT. From start to end, the CDR3 is CSVTRTSGTTDTQYF.

The CDR3 loop reads CASSGRPPRGGETQYF. The covered CDR3 bases are TGTGCCAGCAGTGGGCGGCCCCCAAGGGGTGGAGAGACC. This chain joins TRBV2 and TRBJ2-5, with D tentatively TRBD1 (5 bases). The read ends 3 residues shy of where the CDR3 ends; the end is completed using the germline J gene. Germline V CDR1 and CDR2: SNHLY, FYNNEI. This CDR3 spans 16 amino acids. V was clipped by 4 bases and J by 4 bases, with 19 bases between them.

With regard to this clone: From the germline J gene comes the end of the CDR3, since the read stops 3 residues before it. This rearrangement joins TRBV6-2 or TRBV6-3 to TRBJ1-1; possible D gene TRBD1, 5 bases. V lost 7 bases and J 2 bases, leaving 14 bases between the germline ends. The germline V gene encodes CDR1 MNHEY and CDR2 SVGEGT. The CDR3 is 14 residues long. Partial CDR3 DNA: TGTGCCAGCAACCAAGGGGAGTTTAACACTGAA. Protein product: CASNQGEFNTE. In full, the CDR3 reads CASNQGEFNTEAFF.

Comments on this clone: The read gets to within 3 residues of the CDR3 end, and the germline J gene fills in the rest. The chain links TRBV18 to TRBJ1-2, with TRBD1 matching over 7 bases. The CDR3 has 13 residues. Germline CDR1 reads KGHSH; CDR2 reads LQKENI. The CDR3: CASSPRQGEGYTF. Partial CDR3 DNA: TGTGCCAGCTCACCGCGACAGGGTGAAGGT.

As to this clone: The read stops 3 residues short of the end of the CDR3; the missing end is completed from the germline J gene. The chain employs TRBV7-9 and TRBJ2-1; 9 bases align to TRBD2. V lost 6 bases to trimming and J lost 6 bases; unmatched junction nucleotides: 9. There are 15 residues in the CDR3. Germline values: CDR1 SEHNR, CDR2 FQNEAQ (reference sequence). The part of the CDR3 DNA that was read is TGTGCCAGCAGTCCAGGACTAGCGATCGGCAATGAG. This codes for CASSPGLAIGNE. The whole CDR3 sequence reads CASSPGLAIGNEQFF.

Concerning this clone: The read ends 3 residues early relative to the CDR3; the germline J gene fills the gap. This chain joins TRBV19 and TRBJ1-1; tentative D call: TRBD1 (5 bases). This CDR3 has 14 amino acids. Trimming stripped 7 bases from V and 1 base from J, with 13 bases between. Germline CDR1 is LNHDA and CDR2 is SQIVND (reference sequence). CDR3 sequence: CASKVRTQNTEAFF. The part of the CDR3 DNA that was read is TGTGCCAGTAAAGTACGGACACAGAACACTGAA.

About this clone: The read terminates 3 residues before the CDR3 end, so the remaining end is supplied by the germline J gene. The chain carries TRBV30 and TRBJ2-3; 9 bases fit TRBD2. This CDR3 has 15 amino acids. V shed 5 bases and J 0 bases; nucleotides not matched to a gene: 6. Germline values: CDR1 GTSNPN, CDR2 SVGIG (reference sequence). CDR3 bases read: TGTGCCTGGCAGTGGACTAGCGATAGCACAGATACG. This encodes CAWQWTSDSTDT. The whole CDR3 sequence is CAWQWTSDSTDTQYF.

Note on this clone: The read halts 3 residues ahead of the CDR3 end, with the missing end drawn from the germline J gene. The rearrangement uses TRBV7-3 and TRBJ2-5; TRBD2 might be the D (6 bases). Trimming stripped 4 bases from V and 2 bases from J, with 8 bases between. Per germline, CDR1 SGHTA and CDR2 FQGTGA. The CDR3 is 13 residues long. Partial CDR3 DNA: TGTGCCAGCAGCTCGGGACTTCAAGAGACC. Its protein product is CASSSGLQET. The full-length CDR3 reads as CASSSGLQETQYF.

Of note for this clone: Read coverage stops 3 residues before the CDR3 terminus; the germline J gene supplies the remainder. The chain employs TRBV7-8 and TRBJ2-7; D is ambiguous. Germline CDR1 SGHVS, CDR2 FQNEAQ. Trimming stripped 1 base from V and 0 bases from J, with 7 bases between. This CDR3 is built from 14 residues. The CDR3 region is CASSLDGFSYEQYF. The DNA read from the CDR3 is TGTGCCAGCAGCTTAGATGGCTTCTCCTACGAG.

Regarding this clone: Coverage ceases 3 residues before the CDR3 finishes, and the germline J gene fills in the end. This sequence joins TRBV5-4 and TRBJ1-2; D ambiguous. Germline CDR1 reads SGHNT; CDR2 reads YYREEE (reference sequence). The germline V and J ends were trimmed by 1 base and 6 bases, with 19 bases remaining between them. CDR3 size: 16 residues. The CDR3 reads CASSLPRGFPSHGYTF. The CDR3 DNA, read in part, is TGTGCCAGCAGCTTGCCAAGAGGGTTCCCGAGCCATGGC.

In regard to this clone: The read terminates 3 residues ahead of where the CDR3 ends, so the germline J gene completes it. The rearrangement uses TRBV2 and TRBJ1-2; D may be TRBD1 (5 bases). CDR1 and CDR2 from the germline V gene are SNHLY and FYNNEI. The CDR3 is 14 residues long. Trimming took 6 bases from V and 4 from J, leaving 15 bases between them. CDR3: CASSLGGGSYGYTF. The CDR3 bases that were read are TGTGCCAGCAGCCTCGGGGGGGGTAGCTATGGC. Together with reference TRBV2 and TRBJ1-2, the CDR3 gives the full variable domain: EPEVTQTPSHQVTQMGQEVILRCVPISNHLYFYWYRQILGQKVEFLVSFYNNEISEKSEIFDDQFSVERPDGSNFTLKIRSTKLEDSAMYFCASSLGGGSYGYTFGSGTRLTVV.

With regard to this clone: The sequenced fragment ends 3 residues before the CDR3 boundary, so the rest is inferred from the germline J gene. V is TRBV5-1 and J is TRBJ1-5; the D gene is possibly TRBD1 (5 bases). Germline V gene lookup returns CDR1 SGHRS and CDR2 YFSETQ. CDR3 length: 14 amino acids. Trimming removed 4 bases at V and 3 bases at J, with 11 bases between. The CDR3: CASSLDSFNQPQHF. CDR3 DNA, as far as it was read: TGCGCCAGCAGCCTTGACAGTTTCAATCAGCCC.

Comment on this clone: Sequencing ends 3 residues short of the CDR3 end; the germline J gene provides the rest. The chain combines TRBV20-1 with TRBJ1-2; the D gene is possibly TRBD1 (5 bases). Germline lookup yields CDR1 DFQATT and CDR2 SNEGSKA (reference sequence). The length of the CDR3 is 11 residues. Deletions cut 5 bases from V and 5 bases from J, with 9 bases between. The CDR3: CSAADSYGYTF. Partial CDR3 DNA: TGCAGTGCTGCTGACAGTTATGGC.

Worth noting for this clone: The read ends 3 residues shy of where the CDR3 ends; the end is completed using the germline J gene. The rearrangement links TRBV2 to TRBJ2-7, with 10 nucleotides matching TRBD2. V gave up 1 base and J gave up 5 bases; unmatched junction bases: 5. The germline V gene has CDR1 SNHLY and CDR2 FYNNEI. There are 15 residues in the CDR3. CDR3 DNA (partial): TGTGCCAGCAGTGAAGGGCTAGCGGGAGCTCACGAG. This codes for CASSEGLAGAHE. The whole CDR3 protein is CASSEGLAGAHEQYF. Filled out from reference TRBV2 and TRBJ2-7, the complete variable domain reads EPEVTQTPSHQVTQMGQEVILRCVPISNHLYFYWYRQILGQKVEFLVSFYNNEISEKSEIFDDQFSVERPDGSNFTLKIRSTKLEDSAMYFCASSEGLAGAHEQYFGPGTRLTVT.

In the case of this clone: The CDR3 end is not reached by the read, which stops 3 residues before it; the germline J gene fills it in. The rearrangement uses TRBV19 and TRBJ2-1; TRBD1 matches 9 bases. The V and J ends lost 6 bases and 7 bases, in that order; junction bases with no gene match: 7. Germline lookup yields CDR1 LNHDA and CDR2 SQIVND (reference sequence). The CDR3 spans 14 residues. This CDR3 reads CASRFTGGPNEQFF. The DNA read from the CDR3 is TGTGCCAGTAGGTTTACAGGGGGCCCGAATGAG.

The CDR3 DNA, read in part, is TGTGCCAGCATGGAGGGGCGCGTCGGTCAGCCC. Translation gives CASMEGRVGQP. From start to end, the CDR3 is CASMEGRVGQPQHF. The chain joins TRBV2 to TRBJ1-5; D is perhaps TRBD1 (5 bases). Coverage ceases 3 residues before the CDR3 finishes, and the germline J gene fills in the end. Germline loops: CDR1 SNHLY, CDR2 FYNNEI. This CDR3 is 14 amino acids long. Trimming left V 7 bases short and J 6 bases short, with 16 bases between.

A note on this clone: The CDR3 end falls 3 residues outside the read, so it is completed with the germline J gene. This chain links TRBV20-1 with TRBJ2-1, with TRBD2 identical over 11 bases. The ends lost 3 bases at V and 4 bases at J; junction bases unmatched: 2. Germline CDR1 reads DFQATT; CDR2 reads SNEGSKA (reference sequence). The CDR3 covers 14 residues. The CDR3 spells CSARASGGYNEQFF. The sequenced part of the CDR3 DNA is TGCAGTGCTAGGGCTAGCGGGGGGTACAATGAG.

With respect to this clone: The observed sequence ends 3 residues before the CDR3 terminus, with the missing tail filled in from the germline J gene. The chain links TRBV2 to TRBJ1-3; the match to TRBD1 covers 9 bases. The CDR3 is 16 residues long. Per the germline V gene, CDR1 is SNHLY and CDR2 is FYNNEI. J gave up 3 bases and V 6 bases, and 9 bases lay outside the gene matches. CDR3 DNA, as far as it was read: TGTGCCAGCAGAGGGACAGGGAATTTGTATGGAAACACC. Protein: CASRGTGNLYGNT. The whole CDR3 sequence is CASRGTGNLYGNTIYF.

Concerning this clone: The observed sequence ends 3 residues before the CDR3 terminus, with the missing tail filled in from the germline J gene. The V gene is TRBV7-2, the J gene TRBJ1-6, with no clear D. This CDR3 is 13 amino acids long. Germline-derived CDR1 and CDR2 are SGHTA and FQGNSA. The V gene lost 7 bases and the J gene lost 8 bases, with 12 bases spanning the gap. CDR3 in amino acids: CASNNKRDSPLHF. Incomplete CDR3 DNA: TGTGCCAGCAATAACAAGAGGGATTCACCC.

Worth noting for this clone: Read data end 3 residues before the CDR3 end; the end is taken from the germline J gene. V is TRBV5-6 and J is TRBJ1-1, with a weak D call TRBD1 (6 bases). CDR3 length: 15 residues. Germline V gives CDR1 SGHDT, CDR2 YYEEEE. Trimming shortened V by 2 bases and J by 1 base, and 12 bases separated the two germline ends. The sequenced CDR3 bases are TGTGCCAGCAGCTTAGGGGGACGGGAGAACACTGAA. Translation gives CASSLGGRENTE. The full CDR3 reads CASSLGGRENTEAFF.

Concerning this clone itself: The read ends 3 residues before the CDR3 terminus; that terminus is restored from the germline J gene. J is TRBJ1-1 and V is TRBV20-1; TRBD1 agrees at 8 bases. The length of the CDR3 is 14 residues. The trim removed 4 bases at V and 2 bases at J, leaving 6 bases unmatched. CDR1 is DFQATT, CDR2 SNEGSKA, per germline (reference sequence). Partial CDR3 DNA: TGCAGTGCTACTATGGACAGGGCCAACACTGAA. Protein product: CSATMDRANTE. The full-length CDR3 reads as CSATMDRANTEAFF.

On this clone itself: The read comes to an end 3 residues before the CDR3 does, leaving the germline J gene to fill in the end. The rearrangement links TRBV19 to TRBJ2-1; 10 bases are a match to TRBD1. The CDR3 totals 12 residues. The junction had 3 bases not matched to a gene; V was cut back by 8 bases and J by 8 bases. CDR1 and CDR2 from the germline V gene are LNHDA and SQIVND (reference sequence). CDR3 amino acids: CASEDRGHEQFF. CDR3 DNA, as far as it was read: TGTGCCAGTGAAGACAGGGGGCATGAG.

Comments on this clone: Read data end 3 residues before the CDR3 end; the end is taken from the germline J gene. V usage is TRBV18 and J usage is TRBJ2-3, with 9 bases lining up with TRBD2. V was pared by 2 bases and J by 2 bases, with 2 bases of the junction left unmatched. The length of the CDR3 is 15 residues. CDR1 and CDR2 (germline): KGHSH, LQKENI. Partial CDR3 DNA: TGTGCCAGCTCACCAAGCGGGGGGCACACAGATACG. Its protein is CASSPSGGHTDT. The complete CDR3 sequence is CASSPSGGHTDTQYF.

With respect to this clone: With the read ending 3 residues before the CDR3 end, the germline J gene is used to fill in that end. The chain links TRBV30 to TRBJ2-3; D uncertain. Per germline, CDR1 GTSNPN and CDR2 SVGIG (reference sequence). V was clipped by 2 bases and J by 1 base, with 7 bases between them. This CDR3 is built from 13 residues. The DNA read from the CDR3 is TGTGCCTGGAGTACCATAGGCACAGATACG. This encodes CAWSTIGTDT. The whole CDR3 reads CAWSTIGTDTQYF.

As to this clone: The CDR3 end is not reached by the read, which stops 3 residues before it; the germline J gene fills it in. This chain joins TRBV12-3 or TRBV12-4 and TRBJ2-1, with TRBD1 as a possible D gene (6 bases). The CDR3 has 13 residues. V lost 4 bases, J lost 4 bases, and 8 bases lay in between. The chain's CDR3 is CASSSQGYNEQFF. The part of the CDR3 DNA that was read is TGTGCCAGCAGTTCCCAGGGGTACAATGAG.

A remark on this clone: With the read ending 3 residues before the CDR3 end, the germline J gene is used to fill in that end. The rearrangement joins TRBV18 to TRBJ2-5, with D possibly TRBD2 on 5 matching bases. This CDR3 spans 13 amino acids. Trimming left V 1 base short and J 2 bases short, with 5 bases between. In germline, CDR1 is KGHSH, CDR2 LQKENI. This chain's CDR3 is CASSPLAQETQYF. The sequenced part of the CDR3 DNA is TGTGCCAGCTCACCACTAGCGCAAGAGACC.

For this clone: Read data end 3 residues before the CDR3 end; the end is taken from the germline J gene. The chain combines TRBV7-3 with TRBJ2-1, with 9 bases matching TRBD2. The junction had 2 bases not matched to a gene; V was cut back by 4 bases and J by 4 bases. The CDR3 sequence is 14 residues long. CDR1 and CDR2 from the germline V gene are SGHTA and FQGTGA. Partial CDR3 DNA: TGTGCCAGCAGCTCTCTAGCGGGATACAATGAG. Protein: CASSSLAGYNE. The complete CDR3 reads CASSSLAGYNEQFF.

On this clone itself: From the germline J gene comes the end of the CDR3, since the read stops 3 residues before it. The chain links TRBV29-1 to TRBJ2-3; 11 nucleotides line up with TRBD1. Germline CDR1 SQVTM, CDR2 ANQGSEA. The CDR3 is 14 residues long. The V segment lost 3 bases and the J segment 4 bases; nucleotides outside the gene matches: 3. CDR3 residues: CSVDGQGAPDTQYF. CDR3 DNA (partial): TGCAGCGTTGACGGACAGGGGGCACCAGATACG.

This CDR3 is CASSYTGGLEAFF. The DNA read from the CDR3 is TGTGCCAGTAGTTATACAGGGGGCTTGGAA. The gene calls are TRBV19 and TRBJ1-1, with 9 nucleotides matching TRBD1. Read data end 3 residues before the CDR3 end; the end is taken from the germline J gene. Germline CDR1 is LNHDA and CDR2 is SQIVND (reference sequence). The CDR3 extends over 13 amino acids.

About this clone itself: Coverage ceases 3 residues before the CDR3 finishes, and the germline J gene fills in the end. The chain links TRBV5-6 to TRBJ2-7, with D possibly matching TRBD1 (5 bases). Germline loops: CDR1 SGHDT, CDR2 YYEEEE. The CDR3 loop spans 15 amino acids. Trimming left V 1 base short and J 6 bases short, with 17 bases between. The sequenced CDR3 bases are TGTGCCAGCAGCTTGTCCCTAGGGGTGGTGGGCGAG. This sequence encodes CASSLSLGVVGE. The whole CDR3 protein is CASSLSLGVVGEQYF.

Concerning this clone itself: An end of the junction does not agree with germline; a read error may underlie this. The DNA ends 3 residues before the CDR3 does, and the rest of the CDR3 is filled in from the germline J gene. V gene TRBV4-2 combines with J gene TRBJ2-7; the D is unclear. The CDR3 length is 13 residues. The germline V gene encodes CDR1 LGHNA and CDR2 YNFKEQ. CDR3 bases read: TGCGCCAGCAGCCAAGAGGCTAGCTACGAG. Translating it yields CASSQEASYE. The CDR3 reads in full as CASSQEASYEQYF.

Concerning this clone: The read ends 3 residues before the CDR3 terminus; that terminus is restored from the germline J gene. This chain joins TRBV6-1 and TRBJ2-2, with TRBD2 identical over 8 bases. The V segment lost 1 base and the J segment 4 bases; nucleotides outside the gene matches: 2. The CDR3 length is 15 residues. Germline lookup yields CDR1 MNHNS and CDR2 SASEGT. CDR3 sequence: CASSEEAGGTGELFF. CDR3 bases read: TGTGCCAGCAGTGAAGAGGCGGGAGGCACCGGGGAG.